A selection of T cell receptor beta chains follows, all from one sample in a study of blood T cell repertoires in COVID-19. Using immunoSEQ multiplex PCR, the repertoire was profiled, and TCRdb retains in-frame clones only, with some absent. The sample shows about 79,000 clones, roughly 90% of them seen only once. Sequences were obtained from peripheral blood. All receptors come from a man aged 45-60 years with active COVID-19. CDR3s include the opening cysteine and the closing phenylalanine or tryptophan. The D gene is left open where the match is weak. Size is stated for part of the rows, as once, few or many counts, or as a class when the clone is expanded.

-,TRBV28,-,TRBJ1-2,CASLDSYNYGYTF,TGTGCCAGCCTGGACAGTTATAACTATGGCTACACCTTC
-,TRBV4-3,-,TRBJ1-2,CASSQEQLSYGYTF,TGCGCCAGCAGCCAAGAACAACTATCCTATGGCTACACCTTC
few,TRBV4-2,TRBD1,TRBJ1-5,CASSPTTGGPSQPQHF,TGTGCCAGCAGCCCAACGACAGGGGGGCCAAGTCAGCCCCAGCATTTT
-,TRBV6-2/TRBV6-3,TRBD1,TRBJ1-1,CASSYEVDRGNTEAFF,TGTGCCAGCAGTTACGAAGTGGACAGGGGAAACACTGAAGCTTTCTTT
-,TRBV5-1,TRBD1,TRBJ1-1,CATSRQGDTEAFF,TGCGCCACCTCCCGACAGGGCGACACTGAAGCTTTCTTT
once,TRBV15,TRBD1,TRBJ2-5,CATGGTGETQYF,TGTGCCACCGGGGGGACAGGGGAGACCCAGTACTTC
-,TRBV7-8,-,TRBJ2-3,CASSNPGLSTDTQYF,TGTGCCAGCAGCAATCCGGGACTTTCCACAGATACGCAGTATTTT
-,TRBV9,-,TRBJ2-7,CASSVGGGEQYF,TGTGCCAGCAGCGTGGGAGGGGGCGAGCAGTACTTC
-,TRBV15,TRBD2,TRBJ2-5,CATSSFRGGGETQYF,TGTGCCACCAGCAGCTTCCGGGGGGGCGGCGAGACCCAGTACTTC
-,TRBV5-6,TRBD2,TRBJ2-1,CASSSGTRVSLGEQFF,TGTGCCAGCAGCTCCGGGACTAGAGTTTCGTTGGGGGAGCAGTTCTTC
-,TRBV6-5,TRBD2,TRBJ2-1,CASSYSFGRRANEQFF,TGTGCCAGCAGTTACTCATTCGGGAGGAGGGCCAATGAGCAGTTCTTC
-,TRBV23-1,TRBD2,TRBJ2-2,CASCRGVGGRGTGELFF,TGCGCCAGCTGTCGTGGGGTGGGCGGGAGAGGCACCGGGGAGCTGTTTTTT
once,TRBV10-3,TRBD2,TRBJ2-1,CAISMTGTSGGNEQFF,TGTGCCATCAGCATGACCGGGACTAGCGGGGGGAATGAGCAGTTCTTC
once,TRBV5-1,-,TRBJ2-1,CASRPSALVGQFF,TGCGCCAGCAGACCAAGCGCACTAGTGGGGCAGTTCTTC
-,TRBV11-2,-,TRBJ1-4,CASSYGQFNEKLFF,TGTGCCAGCAGCTACGGACAATTCAATGAAAAACTGTTTTTT
-,TRBV4-2,-,TRBJ2-1,CASSRTDTVGNEQFF,TGTGCCAGCAGCCGCACCGACACGGTGGGCAATGAGCAGTTCTTC
-,TRBV7-2,-,TRBJ1-2,CASSLTNTRAYTF,TGTGCCAGCAGCCTTACTAACACGAGGGCCTACACCTTC
-,TRBV9,TRBD2,TRBJ2-5,CASSVPGLAGRGETQYF,TGTGCCAGCAGCGTTCCGGGACTAGCGGGGAGGGGAGAGACCCAGTACTTC